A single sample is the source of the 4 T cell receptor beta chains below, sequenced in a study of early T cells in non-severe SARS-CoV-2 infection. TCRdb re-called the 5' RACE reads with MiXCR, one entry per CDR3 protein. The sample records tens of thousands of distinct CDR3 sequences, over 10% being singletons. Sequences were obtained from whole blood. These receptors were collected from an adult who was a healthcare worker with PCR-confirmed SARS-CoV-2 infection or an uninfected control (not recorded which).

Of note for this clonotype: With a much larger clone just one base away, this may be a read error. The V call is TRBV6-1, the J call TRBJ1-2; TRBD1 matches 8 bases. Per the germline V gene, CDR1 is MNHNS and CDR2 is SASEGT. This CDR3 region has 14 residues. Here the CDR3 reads CASRGDRYYYGCTF. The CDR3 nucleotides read TGTGCCAGCAGGGGGGACAGGTATTACTATGGCTGCACCTTC.

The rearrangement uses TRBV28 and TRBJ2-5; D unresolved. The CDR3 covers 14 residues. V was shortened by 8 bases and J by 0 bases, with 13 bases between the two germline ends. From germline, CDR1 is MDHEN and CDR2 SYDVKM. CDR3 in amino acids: CASGVDLYQETQYF. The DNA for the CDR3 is TGTGCCAGCGGGGTCGACCTGTACCAAGAGACCCAGTACTTC.

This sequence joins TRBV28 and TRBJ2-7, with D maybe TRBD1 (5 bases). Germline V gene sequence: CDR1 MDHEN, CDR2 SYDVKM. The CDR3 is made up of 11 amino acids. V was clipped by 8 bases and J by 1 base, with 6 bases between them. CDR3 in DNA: TGTGCCAGCGGACATTCCTACGAGCAGTACTTC. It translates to CASGHSYEQYF.

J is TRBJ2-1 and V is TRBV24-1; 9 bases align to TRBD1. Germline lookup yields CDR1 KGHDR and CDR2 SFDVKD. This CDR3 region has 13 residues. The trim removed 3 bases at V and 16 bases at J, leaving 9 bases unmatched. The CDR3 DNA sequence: TGTGCCACCAGTGATCGCCTGACAGGGGGAACATTCTTC. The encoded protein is CATSDRLTGGTFF.